Given below is one T cell receptor beta chain in context. The same CDR3 can be traced to other DNA sequences in this sample. These data originate in a study of beta chain features in type 1 diabetes. The CDR3 runs to 14 residues. V lost 2 bases and J lost 1, with 8 bases in between. Germline V gene lookup returns CDR1 MNHEY and CDR2 SVGAGI. Every isolated RNA sample was fully reverse transcribed, so sequencing captured expressed TCRB transcripts. Sequenced by immunoSEQ multiplex PCR; TCRdb stores in-frame clones only, minus some. Of just over 600,000 clones listed, roughly 16% were seen once; the top ten hold about 0.086%.

The specimen sequenced was naive CD4+ T cells from blood. The chain couples TRBV6-5 to TRBJ1-1; D not certain. The sequence derives from a man between 18 and 35 years old in good health. CDR3 in amino acids: CASSYRRGNTEAFF. The CDR3 DNA sequence: TGTGCCAGCAGTTACAGGAGAGGGAACACTGAAGCTTTCTTT.